The present T cell receptor beta chain was sequenced within a study of T cell responses to AZD1222 COVID-19 vaccine. The repertoire was sequenced with immunoSEQ multiplex PCR; TCRdb's copy has only in-frame clones and lacks some. The data contain tens of thousands of clones, 85% to 90% of them singletons. The CDR3 consists of 14 residues. Trimming cost V 9 bases and J 5 bases; bases outside gene matches: 13. CDR1 and CDR2 from the germline V gene are LNHDA and SQIVND (reference sequence). This TCR was recovered from an adult in good health. This specimen consisted of peripheral blood, obtained on day 0 of AZD1222 vaccination. The rearrangement joins TRBV19 to TRBJ2-7; 7 bases are a match to TRBD2. CDR3 nucleotides: TGTGCCAGAACGCGGGGGACGGACCCCCACGAGCAGTACTTC. It translates to CARTRGTDPHEQYF.